This TCR beta chain was sequenced during a study of immune heterogeneity within non-small cell lung tumors. Study-level information: Squamous cell carcinomas accounted for 4 of the tumors, non-squamous carcinomas for approximately 10, and 1 was not otherwise specified.

Bulk tumor genomic DNA, 600 ng per sample, was the template. Surgery yielded several widely spaced biopsies per primary tumor. Patients underwent curative surgery for non-small cell lung cancer (untreated and newly diagnosed). All donors had received a new diagnosis of non-small cell lung cancer and were undergoing surgery with curative intent. Whole-study findings and limits: Although only moderate, the correlation of local T-cell clonality with local tumor mutational burden was significant (R around 0.37). Tumor sites within a patient were found to share identical dominant CDR3 beta clonotypes, and site-unique high-frequency clones were also present.

As regards this clonotype: Its target is unknown. A much larger clone differs by one base, so this may be a read error.

The TCR beta CDR3 region was amplified by multiplex PCR employing 32 V and 13 J primers. TCRdb re-analysed the multiplex PCR reads in MiXCR, keeping a single row per CDR3 protein. Of about 22,000 distinct CDR3 sequences listed, less than 35% are singletons. The CDR3 runs to 17 residues. CDR1 is LNHNV and CDR2 is YYDKDF in the germline V gene (reference sequence). The sequence was obtained from a man between 35 and 55 years old with non-small cell lung cancer. This chain links TRBV15 with TRBJ1-3; D perhaps matches TRBD1 (5 bases). The specimen was lung tumor tissue. The CDR3 sequence is CATRSRQGGLSGNTIYF. The CDR3 region has the DNA TGTGCCACCCGCAGCCGCCAGGGAGGGCTCAGTGGAAACACCATATATTTT.